The rows below give T cell receptor beta chains drawn from one sample of a study of cytotoxic CD8 clonotypes in ibrutinib-treated CLL. The protocol was immunoSEQ multiplex PCR, while the TCRdb copy is restricted to in-frame clones and leaves out a portion. The sample lists some 120,000 clones; around four fifths were seen once. The sample here was PBMCs, taken after 24 months of ibrutinib treatment. These receptors were obtained from a human donor with chronic lymphocytic leukemia. Each CDR3 is given without its conserved first and last residue.

v_gene	CDR3aa
TRBV10-3	ATRQVSNYGYT
TRBV9	ASSALAHTGELF
TRBV30	AWSVGGGAGNTIY
TRBV5-3	ARSSTYPPRKNTGELF
TRBV7-2	ASSLEAIGGYT
TRBV7-2	ASGLAGGPTGELF
TRBV11-2	ASSLRDRGPLGPGELF
TRBV28	ASSPTGGSVWKPQH
TRBV5-1	ASSLGVSSSYEQY
TRBV5-1	ASSLGQGGTGELF
TRBV7-2	ASSLERRGEQY
TRBV27	ASSQGGHYGYT
TRBV27	ASNGAPSYEQY
TRBV6-1	ASLTGKFGNEQF
TRBV5-1	ASSFGLAGNNEQF
TRBV5-4	ASNSRRGARTDTQY
TRBV2	ASARERDQPQH
TRBV10-2	ASSELASTDTQY
TRBV19	ASSPTGRTYEQY
TRBV7-2	ASSLEMNYGYT
TRBV9	ASSVEAGVGTEAF
TRBV4-1	ASSQGTGQPYNEQF
TRBV6-1	ASSDTYANQPQH
TRBV2	ASSVEGNTEAF
TRBV9	ASSPRGGMSGPQH
TRBV18	ASSRGNSNQPQH
TRBV6-1	ASSGTSGRLNQPQH
TRBV9	ASSVGGGSGNTIY
TRBV7-2	ASSLDRTSGNTIY
TRBV29-1	SVRPGDYGYT
TRBV4-2	ASSQGRRLSFTGELF
TRBV5-1	ASSTPSGGGYNEQF
TRBV30	AWSATGYGYT
TRBV30	AWKGRARTGELF
TRBV19	ASSHKAGILETQY
TRBV15	ATSRDPGRYEQY
TRBV27	ASSFQHAADTQY
TRBV4-2	ASSQVGRGGTDTQY
TRBV2	ASGASGGGTGELF
TRBV6-5	ASSYSNQGADTQY
TRBV7-7	ASSLGSTQETQY
TRBV28	ASSPTGTGVGEQY
TRBV5-6	ASSRDMNTEAF
TRBV5-1	ASSGGVGATYEQY
TRBV28	ASSFGLAGTETQY
TRBV2	ASSELADTQY
TRBV7-2	ASSRLTGPRLGEQF